This TCR beta chain was identified in a study of early T cells in non-severe SARS-CoV-2 infection. The CDR3 has 13 amino acids. The V end was cut by 4 bases, the J end by 2 bases, with 9 bases between. Germline assignment: CDR1 SQVTM and CDR2 ANQGSEA. This clonotype was seen at least ten times. Unique molecular identifiers tagged individual cDNA molecules. A single record per CDR3 protein comes from TCRdb applying MiXCR to the 5' RACE reads. The table has 70,000 to 85,000 distinct CDR3 sequences, roughly an eighth seen once. The V and J genes are TRBV29-1 and TRBJ2-1; D is unclear. The sequencing input was whole blood. The receptor comes from an adult who was a healthcare worker with PCR-confirmed SARS-CoV-2 infection or an uninfected control (not recorded which). The CDR3 nucleotides read TGCAGCGTTGGGACCTCGACCTACAATGAGCAGTTCTTC. Translating it yields CSVGTSTYNEQFF.